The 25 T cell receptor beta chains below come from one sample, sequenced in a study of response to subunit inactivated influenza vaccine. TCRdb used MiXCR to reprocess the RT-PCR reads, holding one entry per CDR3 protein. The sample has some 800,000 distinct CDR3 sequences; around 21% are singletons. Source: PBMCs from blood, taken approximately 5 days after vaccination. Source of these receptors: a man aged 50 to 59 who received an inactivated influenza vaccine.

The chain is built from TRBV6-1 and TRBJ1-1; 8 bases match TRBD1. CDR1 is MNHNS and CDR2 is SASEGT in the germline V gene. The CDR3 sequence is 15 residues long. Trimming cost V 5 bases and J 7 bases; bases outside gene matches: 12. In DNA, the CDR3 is TGTGCCAGCAGTACGCCGGGCAGGGGGCAGGGTGAAGCTTTCTTT. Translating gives CASSTPGRGQGEAFF.

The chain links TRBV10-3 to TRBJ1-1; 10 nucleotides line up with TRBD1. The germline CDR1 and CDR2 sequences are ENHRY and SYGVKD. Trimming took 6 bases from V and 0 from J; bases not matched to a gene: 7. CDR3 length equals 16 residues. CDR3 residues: CAIRDRGTGMNTEAFF. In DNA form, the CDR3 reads TGTGCCATCAGGGACAGGGGGACGGGAATGAACACTGAAGCTTTCTTT.

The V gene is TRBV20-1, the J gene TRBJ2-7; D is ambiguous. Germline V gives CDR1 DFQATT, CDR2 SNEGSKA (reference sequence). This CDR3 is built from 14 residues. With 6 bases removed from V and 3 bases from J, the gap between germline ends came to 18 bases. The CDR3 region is CSASKAGSNYEQYF. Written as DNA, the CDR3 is TGCAGTGCCTCCAAGGCAGGATCAAACTACGAGCAGTACTTC.

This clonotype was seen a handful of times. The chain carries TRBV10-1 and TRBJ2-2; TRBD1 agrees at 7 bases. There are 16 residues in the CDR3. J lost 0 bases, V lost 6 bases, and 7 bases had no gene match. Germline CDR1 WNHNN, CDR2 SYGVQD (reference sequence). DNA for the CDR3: TGCGCCAGCAGCTCATTCGGACAGGCGAACACCGGGGAGCTGTTTTTT. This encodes CASSSFGQANTGELFF.

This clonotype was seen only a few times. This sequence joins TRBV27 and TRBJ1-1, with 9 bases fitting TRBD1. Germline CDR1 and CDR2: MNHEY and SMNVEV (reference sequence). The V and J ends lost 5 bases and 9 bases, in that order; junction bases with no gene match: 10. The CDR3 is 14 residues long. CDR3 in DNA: TGTGCCAGCAGTCCTTCACCGGGACAGGGAAAAGCTTTCTTT. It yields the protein CASSPSPGQGKAFF.

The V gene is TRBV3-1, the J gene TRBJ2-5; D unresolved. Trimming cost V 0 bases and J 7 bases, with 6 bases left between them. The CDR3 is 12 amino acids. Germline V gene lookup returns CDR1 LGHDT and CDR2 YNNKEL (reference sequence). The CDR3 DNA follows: TGTGCCAGCAGCCAAGATGTAAGGACCCAGTACTTC. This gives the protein CASSQDVRTQYF.

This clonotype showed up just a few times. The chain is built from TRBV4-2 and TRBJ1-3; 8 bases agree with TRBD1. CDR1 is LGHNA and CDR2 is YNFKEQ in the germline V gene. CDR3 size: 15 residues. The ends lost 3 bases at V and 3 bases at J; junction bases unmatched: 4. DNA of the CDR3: TGTGCCAGCAGCCACGTGACAGGGGATGGAAACACCATATATTTT. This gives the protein CASSHVTGDGNTIYF.

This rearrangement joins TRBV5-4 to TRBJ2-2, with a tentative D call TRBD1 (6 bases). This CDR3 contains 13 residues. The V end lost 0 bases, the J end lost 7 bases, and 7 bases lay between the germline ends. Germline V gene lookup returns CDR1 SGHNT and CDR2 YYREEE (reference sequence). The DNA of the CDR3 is TGTGCCAGCAGCTTGGTACAGGGCGGGGAGCTGTTTTTT. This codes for CASSLVQGGELFF.

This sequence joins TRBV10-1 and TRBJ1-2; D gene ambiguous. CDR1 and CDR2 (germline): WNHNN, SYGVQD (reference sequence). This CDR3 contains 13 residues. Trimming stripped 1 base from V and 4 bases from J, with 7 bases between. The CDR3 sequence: CASSEFQSYGYTF. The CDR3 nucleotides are TGCGCCAGCAGTGAGTTTCAGAGCTATGGCTACACCTTC.

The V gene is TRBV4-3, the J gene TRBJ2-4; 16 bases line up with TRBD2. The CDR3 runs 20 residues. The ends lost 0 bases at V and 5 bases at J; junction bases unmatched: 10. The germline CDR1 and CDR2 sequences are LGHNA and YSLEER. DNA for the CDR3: TGCGCCAGCAGCCAAGAAGGGACTAGCGGGGGGGCCGGGTCACAAAACATTCAGTACTTC. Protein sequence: CASSQEGTSGGAGSQNIQYF.

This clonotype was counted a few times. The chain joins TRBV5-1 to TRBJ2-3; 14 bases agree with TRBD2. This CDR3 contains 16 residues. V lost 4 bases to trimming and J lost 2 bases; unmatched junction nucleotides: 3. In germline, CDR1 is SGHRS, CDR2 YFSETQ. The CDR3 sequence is CASSRGLAGDTDTQYF. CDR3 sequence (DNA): TGCGCCAGCAGCCGGGGACTAGCGGGGGACACAGATACGCAGTATTTT. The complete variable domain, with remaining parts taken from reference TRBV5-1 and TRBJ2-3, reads KAGVTQTPRYLIKTRGQQVTLSCSPISGHRSVSWYQQTPGQGLQFLFEYFSETQRNKGNFPGRFSGRQFSNSRSEMNVSTLELGDSALYLCASSRGLAGDTDTQYFGPGTRLTVL.

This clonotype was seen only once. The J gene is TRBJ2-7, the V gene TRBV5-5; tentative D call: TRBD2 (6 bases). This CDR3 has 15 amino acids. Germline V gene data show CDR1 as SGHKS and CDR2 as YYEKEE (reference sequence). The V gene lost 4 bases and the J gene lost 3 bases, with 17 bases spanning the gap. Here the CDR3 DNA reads TGTGCCAGCAGCCTAGGGGATAGCGGAGGCTACGAGCAGTACTTC. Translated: CASSLGDSGGYEQYF. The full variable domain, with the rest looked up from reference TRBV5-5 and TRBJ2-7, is DAGVTQSPTHLIKTRGQQVTLRCSPISGHKSVSWYQQVLGQGPQFIFQYYEKEERGRGNFPDRFSARQFPNYSSELNVNALLLGDSALYLCASSLGDSGGYEQYFGPGTRLTVT.

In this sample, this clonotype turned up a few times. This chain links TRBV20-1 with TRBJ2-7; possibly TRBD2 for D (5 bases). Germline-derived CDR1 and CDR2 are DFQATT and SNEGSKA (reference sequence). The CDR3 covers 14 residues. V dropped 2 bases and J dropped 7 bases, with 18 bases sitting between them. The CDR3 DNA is TGCAGTGCTAGAACCCCCCTGGGCGGGTGGGAGCAGTACTTC. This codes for CSARTPLGGWEQYF.

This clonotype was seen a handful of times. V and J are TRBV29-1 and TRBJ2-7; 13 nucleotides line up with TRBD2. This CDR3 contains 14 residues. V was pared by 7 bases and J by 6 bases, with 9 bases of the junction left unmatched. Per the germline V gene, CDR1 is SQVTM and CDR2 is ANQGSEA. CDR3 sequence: CSAKGLAGEGEQYF. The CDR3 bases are TGCAGCGCCAAAGGACTAGCGGGAGAAGGCGAGCAGTACTTC.

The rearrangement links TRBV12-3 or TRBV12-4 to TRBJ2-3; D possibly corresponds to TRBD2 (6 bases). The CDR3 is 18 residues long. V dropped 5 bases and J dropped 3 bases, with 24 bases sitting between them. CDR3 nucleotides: TGTGCCAGCAGTACTACTGCTCTCGGGAGAATGGTGACAGATACGCAGTATTTT. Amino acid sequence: CASSTTALGRMVTDTQYF.

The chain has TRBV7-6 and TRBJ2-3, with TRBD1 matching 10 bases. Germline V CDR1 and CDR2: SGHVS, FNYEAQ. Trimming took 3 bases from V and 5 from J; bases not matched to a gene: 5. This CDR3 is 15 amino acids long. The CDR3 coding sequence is TGTGCCAGCAGCTTGAGGACAGGGGGGGAAGATACGCAGTATTTT. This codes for CASSLRTGGEDTQYF.

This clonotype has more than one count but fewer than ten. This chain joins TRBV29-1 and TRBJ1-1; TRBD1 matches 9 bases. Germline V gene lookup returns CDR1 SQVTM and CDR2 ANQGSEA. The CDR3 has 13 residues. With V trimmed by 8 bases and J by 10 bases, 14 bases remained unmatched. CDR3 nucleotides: TGCAGCACCCAGGGACAGGGTGTCTTAGGAGCTTTCTTT. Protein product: CSTQGQGVLGAFF.

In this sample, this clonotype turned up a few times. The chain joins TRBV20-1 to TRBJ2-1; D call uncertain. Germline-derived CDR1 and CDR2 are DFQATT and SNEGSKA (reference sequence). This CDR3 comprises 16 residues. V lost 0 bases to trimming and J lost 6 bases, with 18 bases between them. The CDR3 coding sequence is TGCAGTGCTAGAGACCCCTCGAGATACCCCCCCAATGAGCAGTTCTTC. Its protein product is CSARDPSRYPPNEQFF.

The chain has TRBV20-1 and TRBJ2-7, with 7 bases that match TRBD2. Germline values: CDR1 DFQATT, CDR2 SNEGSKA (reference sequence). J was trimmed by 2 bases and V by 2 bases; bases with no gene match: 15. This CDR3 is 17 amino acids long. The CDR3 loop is CSARIRRTRPGAYEQYF. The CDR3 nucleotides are TGCAGTGCTAGAATTAGAAGGACTAGACCGGGGGCCTACGAGCAGTACTTC.

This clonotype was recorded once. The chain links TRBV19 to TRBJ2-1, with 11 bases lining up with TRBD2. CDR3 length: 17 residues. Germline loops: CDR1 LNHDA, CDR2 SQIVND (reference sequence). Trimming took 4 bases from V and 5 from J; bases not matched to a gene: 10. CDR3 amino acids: CASSSPGLAGGHNEQFF. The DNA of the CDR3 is TGTGCCAGTAGTAGCCCTGGGCTAGCGGGGGGCCACAATGAGCAGTTCTTC.

The CDR3 sequence: CASSRTSGIGNEQFF. CDR3 in DNA: TGTGCCAGCTCACGGACTAGCGGGATTGGCAATGAGCAGTTCTTC. The V call is TRBV6-1, the J call TRBJ2-1, with TRBD2 matching over 12 bases. CDR3 length: 15 amino acids. Trimming took 8 bases from V and 6 from J; bases not matched to a gene: 8. CDR1 is MNHNS, CDR2 SASEGT, per germline.

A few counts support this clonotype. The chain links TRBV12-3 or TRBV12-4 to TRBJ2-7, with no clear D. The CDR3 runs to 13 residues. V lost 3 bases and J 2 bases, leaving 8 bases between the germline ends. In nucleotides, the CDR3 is TGTGCCAGCAGTTTTAACGGACCCTACGAGCAGTACTTC. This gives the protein CASSFNGPYEQYF.

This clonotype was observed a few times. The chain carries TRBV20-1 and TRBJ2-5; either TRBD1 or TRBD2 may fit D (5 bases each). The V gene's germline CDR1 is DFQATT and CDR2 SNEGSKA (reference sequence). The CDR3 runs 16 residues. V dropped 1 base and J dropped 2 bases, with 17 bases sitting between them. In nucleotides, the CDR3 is TGCAGTGCTAGAGCAGTAACCGGGACGCCTCAAGAGACCCAGTACTTC. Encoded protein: CSARAVTGTPQETQYF.

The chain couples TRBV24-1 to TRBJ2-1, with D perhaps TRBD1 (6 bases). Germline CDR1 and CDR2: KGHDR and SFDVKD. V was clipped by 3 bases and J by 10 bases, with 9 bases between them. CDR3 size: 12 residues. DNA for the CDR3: TGTGCCACCAGTGATGGGCAGGGGGAGCAGTTCTTC. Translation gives CATSDGQGEQFF.

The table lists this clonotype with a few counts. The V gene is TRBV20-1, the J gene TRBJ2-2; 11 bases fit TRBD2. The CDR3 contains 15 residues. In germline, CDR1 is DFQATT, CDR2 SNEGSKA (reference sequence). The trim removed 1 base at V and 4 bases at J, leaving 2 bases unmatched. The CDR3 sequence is CSARVAGGLTGELFF. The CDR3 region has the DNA TGCAGTGCTAGAGTAGCGGGGGGGCTCACCGGGGAGCTGTTTTTT.